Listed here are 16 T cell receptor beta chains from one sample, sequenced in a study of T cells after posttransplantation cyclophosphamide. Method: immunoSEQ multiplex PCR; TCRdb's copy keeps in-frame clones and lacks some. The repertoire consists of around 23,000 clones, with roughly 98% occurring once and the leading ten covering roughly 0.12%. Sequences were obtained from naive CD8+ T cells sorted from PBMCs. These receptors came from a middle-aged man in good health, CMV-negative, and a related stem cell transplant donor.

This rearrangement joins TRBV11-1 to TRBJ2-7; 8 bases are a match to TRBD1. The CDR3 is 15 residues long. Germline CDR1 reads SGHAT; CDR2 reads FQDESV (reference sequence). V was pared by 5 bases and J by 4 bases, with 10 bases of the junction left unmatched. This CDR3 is CASSNAGTGFYEQYF. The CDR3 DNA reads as TGTGCCAGCAGCAACGCCGGGACAGGATTTTACGAGCAGTACTTC.

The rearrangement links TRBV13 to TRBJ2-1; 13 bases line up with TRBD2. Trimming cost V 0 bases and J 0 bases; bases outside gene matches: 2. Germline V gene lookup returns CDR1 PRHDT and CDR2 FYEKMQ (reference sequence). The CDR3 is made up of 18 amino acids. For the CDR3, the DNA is TGTGCCAGCAGCTTAGGACTAGCGGGAGGGAGCTCCTACAATGAGCAGTTCTTC. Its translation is CASSLGLAGGSSYNEQFF.

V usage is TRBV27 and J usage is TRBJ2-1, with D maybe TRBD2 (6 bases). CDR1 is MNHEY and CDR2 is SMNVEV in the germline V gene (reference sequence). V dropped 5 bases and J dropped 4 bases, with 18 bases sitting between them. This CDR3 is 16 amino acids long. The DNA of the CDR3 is TGTGCCAGCAGTCTACGGTCGAGACTAGTTTACAATGAGCAGTTCTTC. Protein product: CASSLRSRLVYNEQFF.

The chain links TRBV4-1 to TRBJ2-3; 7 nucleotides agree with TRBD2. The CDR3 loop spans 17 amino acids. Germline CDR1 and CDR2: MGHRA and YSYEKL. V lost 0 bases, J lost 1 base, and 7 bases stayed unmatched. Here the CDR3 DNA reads TGCGCCAGCAGCCAAGAGATCGCACTAGCGCGCACAGATACGCAGTATTTT. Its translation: CASSQEIALARTDTQYF.

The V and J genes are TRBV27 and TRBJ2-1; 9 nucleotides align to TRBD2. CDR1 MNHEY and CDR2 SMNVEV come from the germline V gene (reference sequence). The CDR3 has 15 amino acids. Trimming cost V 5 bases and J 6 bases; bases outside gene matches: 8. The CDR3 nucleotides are TGTGCCAGCAGTCTGTATGTAGCGGGAGCCAATGAGCAGTTCTTC. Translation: CASSLYVAGANEQFF.

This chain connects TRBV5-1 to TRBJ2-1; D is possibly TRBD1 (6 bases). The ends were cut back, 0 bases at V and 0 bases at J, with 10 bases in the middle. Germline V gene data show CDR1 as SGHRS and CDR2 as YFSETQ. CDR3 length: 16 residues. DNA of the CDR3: TGCGCCAGCAGCTTGGCCACAGGGAGCTCCTACAATGAGCAGTTCTTC. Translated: CASSLATGSSYNEQFF.

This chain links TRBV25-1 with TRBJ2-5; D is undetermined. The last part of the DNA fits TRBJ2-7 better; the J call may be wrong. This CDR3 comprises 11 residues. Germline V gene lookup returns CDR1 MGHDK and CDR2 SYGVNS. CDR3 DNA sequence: TGTGCCAGCAGTGTTTCGAACGAGCAGTACTTC. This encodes CASSVSNEQYF.

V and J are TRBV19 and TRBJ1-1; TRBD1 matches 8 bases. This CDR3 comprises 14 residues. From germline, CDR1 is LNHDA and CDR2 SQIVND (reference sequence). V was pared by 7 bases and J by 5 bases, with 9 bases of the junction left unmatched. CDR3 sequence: CASTPGQGGTEAFF. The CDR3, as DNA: TGTGCCAGTACCCCAGGACAGGGAGGGACTGAAGCTTTCTTT.

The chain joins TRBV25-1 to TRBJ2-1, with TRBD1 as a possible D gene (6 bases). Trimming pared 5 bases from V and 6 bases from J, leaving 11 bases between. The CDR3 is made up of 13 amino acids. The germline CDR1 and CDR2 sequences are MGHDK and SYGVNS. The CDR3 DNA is TGTGCCAGCAGTCTCCTAGGGGGCAATGAGCAGTTCTTC. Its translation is CASSLLGGNEQFF.

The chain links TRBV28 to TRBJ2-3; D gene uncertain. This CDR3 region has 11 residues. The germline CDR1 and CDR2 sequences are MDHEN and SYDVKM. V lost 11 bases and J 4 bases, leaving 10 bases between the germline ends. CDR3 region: CACGASDTQYF. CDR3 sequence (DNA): TGTGCCTGCGGCGCCTCAGATACGCAGTATTTT.

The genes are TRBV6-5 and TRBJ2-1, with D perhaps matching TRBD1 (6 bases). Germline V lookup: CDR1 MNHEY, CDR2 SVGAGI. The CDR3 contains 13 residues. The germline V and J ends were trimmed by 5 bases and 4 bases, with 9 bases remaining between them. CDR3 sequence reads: CASSLGQYNEQFF. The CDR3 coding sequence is TGTGCCAGCAGTCTCGGACAGTACAATGAGCAGTTCTTC.

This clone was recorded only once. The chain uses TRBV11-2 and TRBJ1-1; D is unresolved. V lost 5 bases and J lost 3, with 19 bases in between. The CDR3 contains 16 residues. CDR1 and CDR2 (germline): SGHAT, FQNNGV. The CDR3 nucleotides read TGTGCCAGCAGCCGGTGGAGGGAAGGATTTTACACTGAAGCTTTCTTT. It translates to CASSRWREGFYTEAFF. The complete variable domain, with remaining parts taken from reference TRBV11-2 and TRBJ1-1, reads EAGVAQSPRYKIIEKRQSVAFWCNPISGHATLYWYQQILGQGPKLLIQFQNNGVVDDSQLPKDRFSAERLKGVDSTLKIQPAKLEDSAVYLCASSRWREGFYTEAFFGQGTRLTVV.

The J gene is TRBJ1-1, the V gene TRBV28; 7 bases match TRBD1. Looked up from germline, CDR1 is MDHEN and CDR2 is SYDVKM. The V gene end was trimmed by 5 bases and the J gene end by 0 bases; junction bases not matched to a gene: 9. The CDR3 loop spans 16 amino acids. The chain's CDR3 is CASSPPRQGMNTEAFF. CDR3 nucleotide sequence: TGTGCCAGCAGTCCTCCCCGACAGGGTATGAACACTGAAGCTTTCTTT.

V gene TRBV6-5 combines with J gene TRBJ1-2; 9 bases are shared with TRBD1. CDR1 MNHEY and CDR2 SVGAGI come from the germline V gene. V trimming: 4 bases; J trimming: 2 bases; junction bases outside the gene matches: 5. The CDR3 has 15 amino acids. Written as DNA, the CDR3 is TGTGCCAGCAGTTTGACCGGGACAGGGAACTATGGCTACACCTTC. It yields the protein CASSLTGTGNYGYTF.

This CDR3 reads CASWISGANEQFF. The CDR3 DNA follows: TGTGCCAGCTGGATTAGCGGGGCTAACGAGCAGTTCTTC. The genes are TRBV28 and TRBJ2-1, with 8 bases aligning to TRBD2. J lost 10 bases, V lost 8 bases, and 10 bases had no gene match. The CDR3 totals 13 residues. Germline V CDR1 and CDR2: MDHEN, SYDVKM.

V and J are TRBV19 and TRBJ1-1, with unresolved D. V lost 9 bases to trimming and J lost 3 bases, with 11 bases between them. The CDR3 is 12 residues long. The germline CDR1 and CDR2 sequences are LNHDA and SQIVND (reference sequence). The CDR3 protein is CASALGYTEAFF. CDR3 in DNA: TGTGCCAGCGCTCTAGGCTACACTGAAGCTTTCTTT.